A selection of T cell receptor beta chains follows, all from one sample in a study of graft-versus-host responses after intestinal transplantation. The protocol was immunoSEQ multiplex PCR, while the TCRdb copy is restricted to in-frame clones and leaves out a portion. The table shows about 97,000 clones, with 90% occurring only once. This material consisted of PBMCs, taken around 68 weeks after intestinal transplant. Receptor source: a human patient who received an intestinal transplant, so some T cells may come from the graft donor. The CDR3 runs from the conserved cysteine through the conserved F or W. Each record gives: D gene, CDR3 length, V gene, clone size, J gene, CDR3 protein, CDR3 DNA. D genes are given only for firm matches. Only some rows state a clone size, as once, few, many or a class for expanded clones.

d_gene: .
len: 15
v_gene: TRBV6-1
abundance: once
j_gene: TRBJ2-5
CDR3aa: CASRRFRGWEETQYF
CDR3nt: TGTGCCAGCAGGAGGTTCAGGGGTTGGGAGGAGACCCAGTACTTC

d_gene: .
len: 14
v_gene: TRBV9
abundance: .
j_gene: TRBJ1-1
CDR3aa: CASSATGLNTEAFF
CDR3nt: TGTGCCAGCAGCGCCACAGGATTGAACACTGAAGCTTTCTTT

d_gene: .
len: 14
v_gene: TRBV6-6
abundance: .
j_gene: TRBJ2-7
CDR3aa: CASSYSSGTYEQYF
CDR3nt: TGTGCCAGCAGTTACTCGTCAGGAACCTACGAGCAGTACTTC

d_gene: .
len: 16
v_gene: TRBV7-8
abundance: .
j_gene: TRBJ2-7
CDR3aa: CASSPIPTAFGYEQYF
CDR3nt: TGTGCCAGCAGCCCTATTCCCACAGCCTTCGGCTACGAGCAGTACTTC

d_gene: TRBD1
len: 17
v_gene: TRBV4-1
abundance: .
j_gene: TRBJ1-5
CDR3aa: CASSQEPGQGRNQPQHF
CDR3nt: TGCGCCAGCAGCCAAGAGCCCGGACAGGGCCGCAATCAGCCCCAGCATTTT

d_gene: .
len: 15
v_gene: TRBV5-5
abundance: .
j_gene: TRBJ1-2
CDR3aa: CASSAGGQGVGGYTF
CDR3nt: TGTGCCAGCAGCGCGGGAGGGCAGGGAGTGGGCGGCTACACCTTC

d_gene: TRBD1
len: 13
v_gene: TRBV10-3
abundance: .
j_gene: TRBJ2-5
CDR3aa: CATRGGQGETQYF
CDR3nt: TGTGCCACCAGAGGGGGACAGGGCGAGACCCAGTACTTC

d_gene: TRBD1
len: 16
v_gene: TRBV5-6
abundance: once
j_gene: TRBJ1-4
CDR3aa: CASSPDREPTNEKLFF
CDR3nt: TGTGCCAGCAGCCCTGACAGGGAGCCCACTAATGAAAAACTGTTTTTT

d_gene: .
len: 16
v_gene: TRBV4-2
abundance: .
j_gene: TRBJ1-5
CDR3aa: CASSPNYSPGNQPQHF
CDR3nt: TGTGCCAGCAGCCCAAACTACAGTCCGGGCAATCAGCCCCAGCATTTT

d_gene: TRBD2
len: 13
v_gene: TRBV6-1
abundance: .
j_gene: TRBJ2-1
CDR3aa: CASSEGEGTSLFF
CDR3nt: TGTGCCAGCAGTGAAGGCGAAGGGACTAGCCTATTCTTC

d_gene: TRBD1
len: 16
v_gene: TRBV27
abundance: .
j_gene: TRBJ1-1
CDR3aa: CASSKTGGLLYTEAFF
CDR3nt: TGTGCCAGCAGTAAGACAGGGGGATTGTTGTACACTGAAGCTTTCTTT

d_gene: .
len: 14
v_gene: TRBV10-2
abundance: few
j_gene: TRBJ2-7
CDR3aa: CASSDQAGGREQYF
CDR3nt: TGCGCCAGCAGTGATCAGGCCGGGGGACGCGAGCAGTACTTC

d_gene: .
len: 17
v_gene: TRBV6-4
abundance: .
j_gene: TRBJ1-4
CDR3aa: CASSEGGEVGTNEKLFF
CDR3nt: TGTGCCAGCAGTGAAGGTGGGGAGGTAGGAACTAATGAAAAACTGTTTTTT

d_gene: TRBD1
len: 16
v_gene: TRBV19
abundance: .
j_gene: TRBJ1-1
CDR3aa: CASRQGTDRGNTEAFF
CDR3nt: TGTGCCAGTAGACAAGGTACGGACAGGGGAAACACTGAAGCTTTCTTT

d_gene: TRBD2
len: 16
v_gene: TRBV19
abundance: .
j_gene: TRBJ2-1
CDR3aa: CASNHAERGGDNEQFF
CDR3nt: TGTGCCAGTAATCACGCAGAGCGGGGGGGGGACAATGAGCAGTTCTTC

d_gene: .
len: 14
v_gene: TRBV6-5
abundance: .
j_gene: TRBJ2-7
CDR3aa: CASSYAPYRVEQYF
CDR3nt: TGTGCCAGCAGTTACGCGCCTTACAGGGTTGAGCAGTACTTC

d_gene: .
len: 12
v_gene: TRBV7-2
abundance: .
j_gene: TRBJ2-7
CDR3aa: CASSESTREQYF
CDR3nt: TGTGCCAGCAGCGAATCTACGCGGGAGCAGTACTTC

d_gene: TRBD2
len: 15
v_gene: TRBV18
abundance: .
j_gene: TRBJ2-5
CDR3aa: CASSSTSGGEETQYF
CDR3nt: TGTGCCAGCTCATCCACTAGCGGGGGGGAAGAGACCCAGTACTTC

d_gene: .
len: 14
v_gene: TRBV10-2
abundance: .
j_gene: TRBJ1-1
CDR3aa: CASSESYRNTEAFF
CDR3nt: TGCGCCAGCAGTGAGTCCTATAGGAACACTGAAGCTTTCTTT

d_gene: .
len: 12
v_gene: TRBV21-1
abundance: .
j_gene: TRBJ2-5
CDR3aa: CASSPQEETQYF
CDR3nt: TGTGCCAGCAGCCCCCAGGAGGAGACCCAGTACTTC

d_gene: TRBD1
len: 13
v_gene: TRBV28
abundance: .
j_gene: TRBJ2-7
CDR3aa: CASSLDRGHEQYF
CDR3nt: TGTGCCAGCAGCCTCGACAGGGGCCACGAGCAGTACTTC

d_gene: .
len: 14
v_gene: TRBV10-1
abundance: .
j_gene: TRBJ2-7
CDR3aa: CASSEKVFPYEQYF
CDR3nt: TGCGCCAGCAGTGAGAAGGTGTTCCCCTACGAGCAGTACTTC

d_gene: .
len: 13
v_gene: TRBV2
abundance: .
j_gene: TRBJ1-1
CDR3aa: CASSRTSTHEAFF
CDR3nt: TGTGCCAGCAGCAGGACCTCTACTCACGAGGCTTTCTTT

d_gene: .
len: 13
v_gene: TRBV29-1
abundance: .
j_gene: TRBJ1-5
CDR3aa: CSGSVGADQPQHF
CDR3nt: TGCAGCGGGTCCGTGGGGGCGGATCAGCCCCAGCATTTT

d_gene: .
len: 15
v_gene: TRBV13
abundance: .
j_gene: TRBJ1-5
CDR3aa: CASSEGWGPNQPQHF
CDR3nt: TGTGCCAGCAGCGAGGGGTGGGGGCCCAATCAGCCCCAGCATTTT

d_gene: TRBD1
len: 14
v_gene: TRBV6-5
abundance: .
j_gene: TRBJ2-2
CDR3aa: CASKRDSDTGELFF
CDR3nt: TGTGCCAGCAAACGGGACAGCGACACCGGGGAGCTGTTTTTT

d_gene: .
len: 13
v_gene: TRBV10-3
abundance: .
j_gene: TRBJ1-5
CDR3aa: CAIRGEEDQPQHF
CDR3nt: TGTGCCATCAGAGGGGAGGAGGATCAGCCCCAGCATTTT